What follows is one T cell receptor beta chain and its context. Its antigen is unknown. Here immunoSEQ multiplex PCR was the method, and the copy in TCRdb shows in-frame clones only, minus some. The sample holds 55,000 to 75,000 clones; 82% are singletons and the top ten take approximately 10%. The data derive from a study of OX40 agonist ivuxolimab in advanced cancers. Study as a whole: The patients' treatment was ivuxolimab, an agonistic anti-OX40 (CD134) antibody. Ivuxolimab doses were 0.01, 0.1, 0.3, 1.5, 3 or 10 mg/kg every 2 weeks. Overall study results and limits: Clones of CD4+ and CD8+ blood T cells grew by week 6 at doses of 0.1 to 3.0 mg/kg. The expanded peripheral T cells' antigen specificity was not determined.

Trimming shortened V by 0 bases and J by 0 bases, and 11 bases separated the two germline ends. Per the germline V gene, CDR1 is SGDLS and CDR2 is YYNGEE. The CDR3 sequence is 16 residues long. This receptor was taken from an adult with an advanced solid tumor such as melanoma, head and neck, liver or kidney cancer. The source was CD4+ or CD8+ T cells sorted from blood, collected in a trial of the OX40 agonist ivuxolimab. This chain links TRBV9 with TRBJ2-3, with TRBD2 as a possible D gene (5 bases). The CDR3 loop reads CASSVGADTSTDTQYF. In DNA, the CDR3 is TGTGCCAGCAGCGTAGGAGCGGATACTAGCACAGATACGCAGTATTTT. Variable domain in full (rest from reference TRBV9 and TRBJ2-3): DSGVTQTPKHLITATGQRVTLRCSPRSGDLSVYWYQQSLDQGLQFLIQYYNGEERAKGNILERFSAQQFPDLHSELNLSSLELGDSALYFCASSVGADTSTDTQYFGPGTRLTVL.